The 3 T cell receptor beta chains reported below all come from one sample, sequenced in a study of regulatory T cells in long-lasting Graves disease. Libraries of TCR beta came from iRepertoire HTBI primers plus Arm-PCR of CDR3 regions. TCRdb re-called the multiplex PCR reads with MiXCR, one entry per CDR3 protein. The sample lists 400,000 to 550,000 distinct CDR3 sequences; 16% were seen once. Specified time point: newly diagnosed GD, antithyroid drugs for less than 3 months. TCR sequences were obtained from RNA taken from PBMCs. These records were also assigned to another study, of T cells in Graves' hyperthyroidism and ophthalmopathy.

The sample was peripheral blood mononuclear cells (PBMCs), taken at new diagnosis, from a patient treated with antithyroid drugs. These TCRs come from a woman under 30 with Graves disease.

The table lists this clonotype with many counts. The chain uses TRBV29-1 and TRBJ2-7, with D tentatively TRBD1 or TRBD2 (5 bases each). The germline V gene has CDR1 SQVTM and CDR2 ANQGSEA. The CDR3 totals 14 residues. V lost 7 bases and J 0 bases, leaving 16 bases between the germline ends. The CDR3 protein is CSGGPGRSSYEQYF. CDR3 nucleotide sequence: TGCAGCGGAGGTCCGGGACGAAGCTCCTACGAGCAGTACTTC.

The gene calls are TRBV7-9 and TRBJ2-2; weak D call: TRBD1 (5 bases). Trimming left V 3 bases short and J 7 bases short, with 9 bases between. The V gene's germline CDR1 is SEHNR and CDR2 FQNEAQ (reference sequence). The CDR3 is made up of 13 amino acids. The CDR3 spells CASSFRGGGELFF. The CDR3 DNA reads as TGTGCCAGCAGCTTTAGGGGCGGCGGGGAGCTGTTTTTT.

The genes are TRBV28 and TRBJ2-7; possibly TRBD2 for D (6 bases). This CDR3 is built from 13 residues. Germline loops: CDR1 MDHEN, CDR2 SYDVKM. Trimming stripped 4 bases from V and 5 bases from J, with 12 bases between. As DNA, the CDR3 is TGTGCCAGCAGTTATGGAGGGATCCACGAGCAGTACTTC. This translates into CASSYGGIHEQYF.